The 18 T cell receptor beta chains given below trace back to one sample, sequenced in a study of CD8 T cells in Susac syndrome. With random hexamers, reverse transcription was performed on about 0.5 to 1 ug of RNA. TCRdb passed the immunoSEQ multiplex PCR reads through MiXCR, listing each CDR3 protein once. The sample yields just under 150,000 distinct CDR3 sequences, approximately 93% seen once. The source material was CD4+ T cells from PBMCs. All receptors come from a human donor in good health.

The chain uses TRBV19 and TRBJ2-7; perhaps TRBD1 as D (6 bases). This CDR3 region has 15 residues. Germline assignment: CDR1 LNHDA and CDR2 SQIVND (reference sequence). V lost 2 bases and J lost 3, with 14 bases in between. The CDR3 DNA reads TGTGCCAGTAGTATAAAGGCAGGGGAGTTCTACGAGCAGTACTTC. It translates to CASSIKAGEFYEQYF. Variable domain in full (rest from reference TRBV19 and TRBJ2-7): DGGITQSPKYLFRKEGQNVTLSCEQNLNHDAMYWYRQDPGQGLRLIYYSQIVNDFQKGDIAEGYSVSREKKESFPLTVTSAQKNPTAFYLCASSIKAGEFYEQYFGPGTRLTVT.

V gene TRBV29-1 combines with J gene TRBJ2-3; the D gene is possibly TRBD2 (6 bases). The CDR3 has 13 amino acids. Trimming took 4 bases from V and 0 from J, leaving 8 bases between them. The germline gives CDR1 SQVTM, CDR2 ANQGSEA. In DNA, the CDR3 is TGCAGCGTTGGGGCGGGGAGCACAGATACGCAGTATTTT. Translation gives CSVGAGSTDTQYF.

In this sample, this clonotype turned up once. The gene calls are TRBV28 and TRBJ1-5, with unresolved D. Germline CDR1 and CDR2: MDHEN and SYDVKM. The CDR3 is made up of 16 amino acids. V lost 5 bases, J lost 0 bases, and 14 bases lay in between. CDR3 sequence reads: CASSPGAYYSNQPQHF. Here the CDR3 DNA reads TGTGCCAGCAGTCCAGGAGCTTACTATAGCAATCAGCCCCAGCATTTT.

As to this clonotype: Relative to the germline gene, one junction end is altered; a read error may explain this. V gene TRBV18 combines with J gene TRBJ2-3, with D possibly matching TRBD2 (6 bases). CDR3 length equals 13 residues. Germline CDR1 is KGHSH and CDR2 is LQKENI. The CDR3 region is CASSRGGADTQYF. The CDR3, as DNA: TGTGCCAGCTCCCGCGGCGGGGCAGACACGCAGTATTTT.

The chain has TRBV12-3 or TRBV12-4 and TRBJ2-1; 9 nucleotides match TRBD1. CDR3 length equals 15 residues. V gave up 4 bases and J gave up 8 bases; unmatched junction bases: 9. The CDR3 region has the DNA TGTGCCAGCAGTTCCCCGGGACAGGGTTATTATGAGCAGTTCTTC. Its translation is CASSSPGQGYYEQFF.

Here the CDR3 DNA reads TGTGCCAGCAGCCAAAAACTAGCGGACTCCTACAATGAGCAGTTCTTC. Translation gives CASSQKLADSYNEQFF. V is TRBV3-1 and J is TRBJ2-1; TRBD2 matches at 8 bases. The ends lost 2 bases at V and 0 bases at J; junction bases unmatched: 3. CDR1 is LGHDT and CDR2 is YNNKEL in the germline V gene (reference sequence). The CDR3 spans 16 residues.

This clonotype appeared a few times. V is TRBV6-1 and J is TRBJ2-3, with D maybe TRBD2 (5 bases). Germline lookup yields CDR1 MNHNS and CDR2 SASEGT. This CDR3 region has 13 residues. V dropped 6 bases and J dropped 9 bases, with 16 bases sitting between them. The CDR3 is CASSIATGTTQYF. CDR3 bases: TGTGCCAGCAGCATAGCTACGGGAACCACGCAGTATTTT.

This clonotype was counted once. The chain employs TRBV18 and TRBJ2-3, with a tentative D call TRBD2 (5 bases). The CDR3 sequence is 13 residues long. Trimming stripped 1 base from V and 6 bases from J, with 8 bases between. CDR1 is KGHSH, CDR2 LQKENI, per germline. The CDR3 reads CASSPLEADTQYF. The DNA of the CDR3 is TGTGCCAGCTCACCACTGGAGGCGGATACGCAGTATTTT.

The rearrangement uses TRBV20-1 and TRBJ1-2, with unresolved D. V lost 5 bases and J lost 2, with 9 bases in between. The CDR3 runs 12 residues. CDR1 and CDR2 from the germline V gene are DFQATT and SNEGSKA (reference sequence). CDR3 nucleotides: TGCAGTGCTTACTATATCAACTATGGCTACACCTTC. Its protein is CSAYYINYGYTF.

The CDR3 region is CALLDQPQHF. In DNA, the CDR3 is TGTGCCTTATTAGATCAGCCCCAGCATTTT. This sequence joins TRBV30 and TRBJ1-5; no firm D call. The CDR3 is made up of 10 amino acids. Germline lookup yields CDR1 GTSNPN and CDR2 SVGIG (reference sequence). Trimming pared 7 bases from V and 5 bases from J, leaving 6 bases between.

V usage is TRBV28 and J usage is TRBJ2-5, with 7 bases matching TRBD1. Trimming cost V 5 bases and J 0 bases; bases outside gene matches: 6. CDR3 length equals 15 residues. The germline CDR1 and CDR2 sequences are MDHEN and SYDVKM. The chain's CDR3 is CASSTRDRHQETQYF. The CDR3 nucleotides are TGTGCCAGCAGTACCCGGGACAGACACCAAGAGACCCAGTACTTC. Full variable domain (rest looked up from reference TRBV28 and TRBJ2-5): DVKVTQSSRYLVKRTGEKVFLECVQDMDHENMFWYRQDPGLGLRLIYFSYDVKMKEKGDIPEGYSVSREKKERFSLILESASTNQTSMYLCASSTRDRHQETQYFGPGTRLLVL.

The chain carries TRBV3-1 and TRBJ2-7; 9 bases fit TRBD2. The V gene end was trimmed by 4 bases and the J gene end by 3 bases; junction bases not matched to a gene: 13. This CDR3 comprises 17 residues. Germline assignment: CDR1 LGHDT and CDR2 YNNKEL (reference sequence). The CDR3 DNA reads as TGTGCCAGCAGCCGCCCGCCTAGCGGGACCACCCTCTACGAGCAGTACTTC. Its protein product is CASSRPPSGTTLYEQYF.

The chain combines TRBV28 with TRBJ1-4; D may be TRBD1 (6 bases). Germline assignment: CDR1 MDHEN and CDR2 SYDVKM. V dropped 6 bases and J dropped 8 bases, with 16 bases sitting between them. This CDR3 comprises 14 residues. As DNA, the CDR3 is TGTGCCAGCAGCCTTGGGAACAGGGAGGAAAAACTGTTTTTT. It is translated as CASSLGNREEKLFF.

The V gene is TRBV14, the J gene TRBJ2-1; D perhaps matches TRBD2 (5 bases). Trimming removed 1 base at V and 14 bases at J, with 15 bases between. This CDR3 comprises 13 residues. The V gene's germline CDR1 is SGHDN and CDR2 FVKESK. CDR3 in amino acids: CASSQVDSGSEFF. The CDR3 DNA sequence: TGTGCCAGCAGCCAAGTCGATTCGGGATCGGAGTTCTTC.

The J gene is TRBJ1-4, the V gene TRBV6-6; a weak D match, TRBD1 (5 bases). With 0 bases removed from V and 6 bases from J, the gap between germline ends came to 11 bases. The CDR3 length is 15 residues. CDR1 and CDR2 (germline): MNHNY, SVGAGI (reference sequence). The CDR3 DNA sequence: TGTGCCAGCAGTTACTCGAGGGGAAGAGATGAAAAACTGTTTTTT. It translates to CASSYSRGRDEKLFF.

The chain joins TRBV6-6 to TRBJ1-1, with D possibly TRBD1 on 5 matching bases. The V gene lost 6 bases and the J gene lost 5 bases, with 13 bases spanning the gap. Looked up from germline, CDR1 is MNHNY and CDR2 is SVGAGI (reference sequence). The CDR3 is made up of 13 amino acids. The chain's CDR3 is CASSQGLVTEAFF. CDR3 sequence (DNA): TGTGCCAGCAGCCAGGGATTAGTAACTGAAGCTTTCTTT.

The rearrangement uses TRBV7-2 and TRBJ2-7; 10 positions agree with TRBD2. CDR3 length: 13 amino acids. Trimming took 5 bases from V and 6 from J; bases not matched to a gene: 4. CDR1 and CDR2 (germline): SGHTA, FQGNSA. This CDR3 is CASSPSGRGEQYF. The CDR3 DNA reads TGTGCCAGCAGCCCTAGCGGGAGAGGCGAGCAGTACTTC.

The CDR3: CSARDPGTPTPNTEAFF. The CDR3 bases are TGCAGTGCTAGAGATCCAGGGACACCAACGCCGAACACTGAAGCTTTCTTT. V is TRBV20-1 and J is TRBJ1-1; weak D call: TRBD1 (6 bases). Trimming took off 0 bases at V and 1 base at J, with 18 bases between the two ends. The CDR3 is made up of 17 amino acids. CDR1 DFQATT and CDR2 SNEGSKA come from the germline V gene (reference sequence).